This T cell receptor (beta chain) was retrieved from a study of blood T cell repertoires in COVID-19. CDR3 length: 13 residues. V trimming: 11 bases; J trimming: 8 bases; junction bases outside the gene matches: 12. Germline CDR1 MNHEY, CDR2 SVGAGI. The assay was immunoSEQ multiplex PCR, and TCRdb's table has in-frame clones only and misses some. The sample has under 200,000 clones; about 83% are singletons. Sequencing input: peripheral blood. The V call is TRBV6-5, the J call TRBJ1-2; 9 nucleotides match TRBD1. The source is a man between 18 and 29 years old with active or convalescent COVID-19. The CDR3 loop reads CASNSDRGNGYTF. DNA for the CDR3: TGTGCCTCGAACTCGGACAGGGGCAACGGCTACACCTTC.